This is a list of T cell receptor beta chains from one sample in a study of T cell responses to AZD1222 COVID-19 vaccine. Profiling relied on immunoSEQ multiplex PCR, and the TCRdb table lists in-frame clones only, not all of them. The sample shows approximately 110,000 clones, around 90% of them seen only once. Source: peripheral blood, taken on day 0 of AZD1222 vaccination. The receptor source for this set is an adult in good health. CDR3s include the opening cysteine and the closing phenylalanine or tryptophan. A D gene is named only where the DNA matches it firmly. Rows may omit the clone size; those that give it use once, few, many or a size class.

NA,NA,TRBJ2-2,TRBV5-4,CASSLISATGELFF,TGTGCCAGCAGCTTGATATCAGCCACCGGGGAGCTGTTTTTT
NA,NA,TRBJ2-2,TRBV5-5,CASSLLGVNTGELFF,TGTGCCAGCAGCTTGTTAGGGGTGAACACCGGGGAGCTGTTTTTT
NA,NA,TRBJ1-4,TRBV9,CASSVGGEEKLFF,TGTGCCAGCAGTGTAGGCGGGGAGGAAAAACTGTTTTTT
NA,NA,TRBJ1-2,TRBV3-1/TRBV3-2,CASSDGGAYGYTF,TGTGCCAGCAGCGACGGGGGAGCCTATGGCTACACCTTC
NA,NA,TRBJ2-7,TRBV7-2,CASSLGQSLSYEQYF,TGTGCCAGCAGCTTAGGACAGTCCCTCTCCTACGAGCAGTACTTC
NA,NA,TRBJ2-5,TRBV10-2,CASSSNRESETQYF,TGCGCCAGCAGTAGCAATAGGGAGTCAGAGACCCAGTACTTC
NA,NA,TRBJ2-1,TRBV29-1,CSVLWRRDDEQFF,TGCAGCGTTCTCTGGAGACGGGACGATGAGCAGTTCTTC
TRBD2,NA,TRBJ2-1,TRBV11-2,CASSPLAGGAYNEQFF,TGTGCCAGCAGCCCACTAGCGGGAGGGGCCTACAATGAGCAGTTCTTC
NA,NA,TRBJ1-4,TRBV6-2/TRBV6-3,CASSRGRVEEKLFF,TGTGCCAGCAGCCGCGGCAGGGTTGAGGAAAAACTGTTTTTT
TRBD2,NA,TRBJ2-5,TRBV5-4,CASSWRGRGETQYF,TGTGCCAGCAGCTGGCGGGGGAGAGGGGAGACCCAGTACTTC
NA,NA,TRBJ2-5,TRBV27,CASRPGVGVQETQYF,TGTGCCAGCAGACCCGGGGTGGGGGTCCAAGAGACCCAGTACTTC
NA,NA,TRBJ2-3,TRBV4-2,CASSQGGIADTQYF,TGTGCCAGCAGCCAAGGGGGGATTGCAGATACGCAGTATTTT
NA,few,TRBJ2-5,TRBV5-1,CASSLSETQYF,TGCGCCAGCAGCTTGTCAGAGACCCAGTACTTC
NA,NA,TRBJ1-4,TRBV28,CASSQRGGNEKLFF,TGTGCCAGCAGTCAAAGGGGGGGCAATGAAAAACTGTTTTTT
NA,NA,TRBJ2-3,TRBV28,CASSSSPRFVSTDTQYF,TGTGCCAGCAGTTCCTCCCCTAGATTTGTAAGCACAGATACGCAGTATTTT
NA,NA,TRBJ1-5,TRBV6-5,CASSYERGQPQHF,TGTGCCAGCAGTTACGAGCGGGGACAGCCCCAGCATTTT
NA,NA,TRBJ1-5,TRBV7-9,CASSLGSHQPQHF,TGTGCCAGCAGCTTAGGAAGCCATCAGCCCCAGCATTTT
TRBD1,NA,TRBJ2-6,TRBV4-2,CASSDLRQGFGANVLTF,TGTGCCAGCAGCGACCTTCGACAGGGCTTCGGGGCCAACGTCCTGACTTTC
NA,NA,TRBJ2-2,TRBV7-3,CASSPQGGAGELFF,TGTGCCAGCAGCCCCCAGGGGGGCGCCGGGGAGCTGTTTTTT
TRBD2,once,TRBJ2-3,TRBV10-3,CAISEDVRLADSDTQYF,TGTGCCATCAGTGAGGATGTAAGACTAGCGGATTCGGATACGCAGTATTTT
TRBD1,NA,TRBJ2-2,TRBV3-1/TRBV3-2,CASSPRTGPNTGELFF,TGTGCCAGCAGCCCCCGGACAGGGCCGAACACCGGGGAGCTGTTTTTT
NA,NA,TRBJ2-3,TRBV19,CASSIGTGTDTQYF,TGTGCCAGTAGTATTGGAACTGGCACAGATACGCAGTATTTT
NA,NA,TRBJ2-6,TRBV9,CASSLLTVGRRSGANVLTF,TGTGCCAGCAGCCTACTCACTGTGGGTCGTCGGTCTGGGGCCAACGTCCTGACTTTC
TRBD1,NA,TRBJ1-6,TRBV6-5,CASKKQGVYSPLHF,TGTGCCAGCAAGAAACAGGGGGTGTATTCACCCCTCCACTTT
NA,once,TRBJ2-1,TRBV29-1,CSVRSSSYNEQFF,TGCAGCGTTCGCAGTAGCTCCTACAATGAGCAGTTCTTC
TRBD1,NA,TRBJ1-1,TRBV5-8,CASSYGQGYGAFF,TGTGCCAGCAGCTACGGACAGGGGTATGGAGCTTTCTTT
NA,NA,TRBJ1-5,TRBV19,CASSPWGGNQPQHF,TGTGCCAGTAGTCCCTGGGGGGGCAATCAGCCCCAGCATTTT
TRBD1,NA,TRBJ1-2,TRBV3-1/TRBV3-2,CASSHPGTAYGYTF,TGTGCCAGCAGCCACCCCGGGACAGCCTATGGCTACACCTTC
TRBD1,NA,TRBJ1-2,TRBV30,CAWSVTGGWYGYTF,TGTGCCTGGAGTGTAACAGGGGGCTGGTATGGCTACACCTTC
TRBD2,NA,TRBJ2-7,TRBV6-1,CASSEKGTTYEQYF,TGTGCCAGCAGTGAAAAAGGGACTACTTACGAGCAGTACTTC
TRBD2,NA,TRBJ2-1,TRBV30,CAWSVDRLAVYNEQFF,TGTGCCTGGAGTGTTGATCGGCTAGCGGTCTACAATGAGCAGTTCTTC
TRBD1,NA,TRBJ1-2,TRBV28,CASSLGQGQMVGYTF,TGTGCCAGCAGTTTGGGACAGGGCCAAATGGTTGGCTACACCTTC
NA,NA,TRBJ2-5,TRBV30,CAWSVAGPGETQYF,TGTGCCTGGAGTGTGGCGGGGCCTGGGGAGACCCAGTACTTC
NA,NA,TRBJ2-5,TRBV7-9,CASSLQQAEETQYF,TGTGCCAGCAGCTTACAACAGGCCGAAGAGACCCAGTACTTC
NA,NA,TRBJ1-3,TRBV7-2,CASSPSLGGNTIYF,TGTGCCAGCAGCCCAAGTTTGGGTGGAAACACCATATATTTT
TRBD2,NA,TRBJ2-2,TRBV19,CARPGGPDGELFF,TGTGCCAGACCGGGGGGGCCAGACGGGGAGCTGTTTTTT
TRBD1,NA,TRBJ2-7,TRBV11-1,CASSFAGQGVYEQYF,TGTGCCAGCAGCTTCGCGGGACAGGGTGTCTACGAGCAGTACTTC
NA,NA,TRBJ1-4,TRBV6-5,CASSYLGNKDNEKLFF,TGTGCCAGCAGTTACTTAGGGAACAAGGATAATGAAAAACTGTTTTTT
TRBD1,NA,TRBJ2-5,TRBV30,CAWSVQGGTETQYF,TGTGCCTGGAGTGTACAAGGGGGCACGGAGACCCAGTACTTC
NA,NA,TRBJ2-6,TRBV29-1,CSVGDSGANVLTF,TGCAGCGTTGGGGACTCCGGGGCCAACGTCCTGACTTTC
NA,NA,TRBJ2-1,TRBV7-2,CASSLGVPTYNEQFF,TGTGCCAGCAGCTTAGGCGTCCCTACCTACAATGAGCAGTTCTTC
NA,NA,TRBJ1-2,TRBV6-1,CASSEGGGVMGTNYGYTF,TGTGCCAGCAGTGAAGGAGGCGGGGTGATGGGTACTAACTATGGCTACACCTTC
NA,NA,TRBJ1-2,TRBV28,CASSLAGRGGYTF,TGTGCCAGCAGTTTGGCAGGGCGAGGTGGCTACACCTTC
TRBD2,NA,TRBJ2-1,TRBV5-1,CASRTGTTDEQFF,TGCGCCAGCAGAACCGGGACTACGGATGAGCAGTTCTTC
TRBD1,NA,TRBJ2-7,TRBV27,CASSLLGQGYEQYF,TGTGCCAGCAGTTTATTGGGACAGGGTTACGAGCAGTACTTC
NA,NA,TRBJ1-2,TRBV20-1,CSAWDYGYTF,TGCAGTGCATGGGACTATGGCTACACCTTC
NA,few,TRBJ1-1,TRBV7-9,CASSLGGWGTEAFF,TGTGCCAGCAGCTTGGGGGGCTGGGGCACTGAAGCTTTCTTT
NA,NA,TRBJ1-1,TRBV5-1,CASSTSGGGEAFF,TGCGCCAGCAGCACATCAGGAGGAGGAGAAGCTTTCTTT
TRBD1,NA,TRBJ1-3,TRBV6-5,CATDRGAGNTIYF,TGTGCCACTGACAGGGGGGCTGGAAACACCATATATTTT
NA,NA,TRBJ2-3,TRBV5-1,CASSLGAAKGLDTQYF,TGCGCCAGCAGCTTGGGGGCTGCAAAGGGGTTAGATACGCAGTATTTT